These 5 T cell receptor beta chains share one sample of origin, sequenced in a study of blood T cell repertoires in COVID-19. Sequenced by immunoSEQ multiplex PCR; TCRdb stores in-frame clones only, minus some. The repertoire holds approximately 300,000 clones, with around 91% as singletons. Specimen: PBMCs or T cells enriched from blood (not recorded which). The receptors stem from a young woman with acute COVID-19.

The chain links TRBV6-5 to TRBJ2-7; 7 bases are a match to TRBD2. The junction had 5 bases not matched to a gene; V was cut back by 0 bases and J by 3 bases. The CDR3 has 15 amino acids. The germline gives CDR1 MNHEY, CDR2 SVGAGI. CDR3 DNA sequence: TGTGCCAGCAGTTACTCCGGGGGGTCGAACTACGAGCAGTACTTC. As protein: CASSYSGGSNYEQYF.

The rearrangement uses TRBV5-1 and TRBJ2-5, with a tentative D call TRBD2 (7 bases). CDR3 size: 15 residues. The germline CDR1 and CDR2 sequences are SGHRS and YFSETQ. Trimming stripped 3 bases from V and 4 bases from J, with 16 bases between. The CDR3 bases are TGCGCCAGCAGCTGGGGCCAGGGAGGGGGAGAGACCCAGTACTTC. It specifies CASSWGQGGGETQYF.

This clone was observed once. The rearrangement uses TRBV5-1 and TRBJ1-2, with 7 bases that match TRBD1. CDR1 and CDR2 from the germline V gene are SGHRS and YFSETQ. With 7 bases clipped from V and 11 bases from J, the junction kept 14 bases outside the gene matches. The CDR3 has 13 residues. CDR3 residues: CASGQQGKEGYTF. The CDR3 DNA is TGCGCCAGCGGACAACAGGGGAAGGAGGGTTACACCTTC.

Worth noting for this clone: Additional DNA sequences in this sample encode the identical CDR3. CDR3 coding DNA: TGTGCCAGCAGCCAAGGGACTGGGAATAATTCACCCCTCCACTTT. Residues: CASSQGTGNNSPLHF. This chain uses TRBV3-1 (or the pseudogene TRBV3-2) with TRBJ1-6; D ambiguous. There are 15 residues in the CDR3. Trimming pared 1 base from V and 5 bases from J, leaving 9 bases between. Per the germline V gene, CDR1 is LGHDT and CDR2 is YNNKEL (reference sequence).

This clone was counted a few times. The chain carries TRBV5-1 and TRBJ1-1; tentative D call: TRBD1 (5 bases). The V gene lost 7 bases and the J gene lost 2 bases, with 15 bases spanning the gap. CDR1 is SGHRS, CDR2 YFSETQ, per germline. There are 14 residues in the CDR3. The CDR3 bases are TGCGCCAGCCTACCAGGGTTGGGAAACACTGAAGCTTTCTTT. Amino acid sequence: CASLPGLGNTEAFF.